The clone carrying this T cell receptor beta chain appeared many times. Unsorted bulk tissue, about 19-32 mg of it, served as the source for co-extraction of RNA and DNA. The V end was cut by 7 bases, the J end by 0 bases, with 17 bases between. Germline V gene data show CDR1 as MNHNS and CDR2 as SASEGT. CDR3 size: 16 residues. The data were taken from a study of tumor-infiltrating lymphocytes in primary liver carcinoma. TCR beta cDNA was made from 450 to 600 ng total RNA with a constant-region primer. It was through three nested multiplex PCR rounds of slightly modified ARM-PCR that TCR beta libraries arose. Investigators reported that the first two PCR rounds, at roughly 10 cycles each, used TRBV1-TRBV30 forward primers with a C-beta reverse primer. TCRdb reprocessed the multiplex PCR reads via MiXCR and lists one record per CDR3 protein. The table lists 90,000 to 110,000 distinct CDR3 sequences, around 84% of them singletons.

The sequencing sample was made of liver tumor tissue from sampling region 3. The sample's subset: tumor region T3, left-lateral pole. The sequence was collected from a man in his forties with primary liver carcinoma and hepatitis B virus infection. The V call is TRBV6-1, the J call TRBJ2-3, with D perhaps matching TRBD2 (6 bases). CDR3 bases: TGTGCCAGCACCGCCCAGCGGGCGGCTAGCACAGATACGCAGTATTTT. Amino acid sequence: CASTAQRAASTDTQYF.